The clone carrying this T cell receptor beta chain was found once. Its target is unknown. The CDR3 extends over 13 amino acids. CDR1 and CDR2 from the germline V gene are SGHRS and YFSETQ. V lost 4 bases to trimming and J lost 3 bases; unmatched junction nucleotides: 1. Sequencing was performed with immunoSEQ multiplex PCR; in TCRdb, only in-frame clones are kept and a portion is missing. The sample holds about 74,000 clones; about four fifths are singletons and the top ten take 1% to 1.5%. The data derive from a study of T cells in localized non-small cell lung cancer. Study results and limitations: Blood T cell density predicted longer survival; adjacent-lung clonality, shorter. Sequencing was restricted to one tumor region; therefore, heterogeneity remains possible. Adjacent lung exhibited a median of about 56 among the 100 most abundant tumor clones. Uninvolved adjacent lung had more T cell clonality than any other tissue, topping tumor.

The sample was peripheral blood, taken before any cancer treatment. The chain couples TRBV5-1 to TRBJ2-5; 9 bases fit TRBD2. This receptor was obtained from a female donor at least 60 years old with stage I lung adenocarcinoma. The CDR3 nucleotides are TGCGCCAGCAGCCCTAGCGGGGAAGAGACCCAGTACTTC. Residues: CASSPSGEETQYF.